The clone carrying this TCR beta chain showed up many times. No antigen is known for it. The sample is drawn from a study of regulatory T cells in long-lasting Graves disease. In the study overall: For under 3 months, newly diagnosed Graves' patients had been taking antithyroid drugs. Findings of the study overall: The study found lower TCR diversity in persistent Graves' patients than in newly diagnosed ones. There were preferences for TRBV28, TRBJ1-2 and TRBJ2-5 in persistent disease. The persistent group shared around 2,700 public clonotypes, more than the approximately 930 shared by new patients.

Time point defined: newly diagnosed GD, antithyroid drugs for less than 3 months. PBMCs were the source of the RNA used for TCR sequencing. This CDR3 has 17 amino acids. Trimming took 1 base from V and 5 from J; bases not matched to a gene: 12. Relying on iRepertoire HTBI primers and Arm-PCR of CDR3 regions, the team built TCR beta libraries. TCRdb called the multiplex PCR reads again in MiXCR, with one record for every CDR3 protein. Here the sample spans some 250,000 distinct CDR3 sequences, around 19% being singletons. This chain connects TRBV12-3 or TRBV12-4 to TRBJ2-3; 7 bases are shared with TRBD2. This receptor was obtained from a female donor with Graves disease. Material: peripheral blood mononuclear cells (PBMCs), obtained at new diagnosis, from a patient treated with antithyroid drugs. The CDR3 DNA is TGTGCCAGCAGTTTAGAATCTGGGGGAGGGCCGGTAGATACGCAGTATTTT. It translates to CASSLESGGGPVDTQYF.